The sample holds a few counts of the clone carrying this TCR beta chain. Its target is not known. Sequencing was done on patients that had shown CD8+CD57+ cell expansion by flow cytometry. All participating patients were living with severe acquired aplastic anemia. The germline V and J ends were trimmed by 2 bases and 7 bases, with 13 bases remaining between them. The germline V gene has CDR1 SGHAT and CDR2 FQNNGV. The length of the CDR3 is 14 residues. These data come from a study of CD8+CD57+ T cells in acquired aplastic anemia. About the research overall: Recorded DNA amounts for sorted CD4+ and CD8+ cells had an average of approximately 3 ug. Overall study findings and caveats: Patients and controls shared roughly 28 CD8+ CDR3 sequences, which appeared highly expressed in patients and within their immunodominant clones. Statistical testing detected no significant gap in CD8+ Simpson's diversity between patients and controls.

Genomic DNA was employed as the template in profiling TCR beta VDJ and CDR3. TCRdb fed the reads into MiXCR, producing one record per CDR3 protein. The sample yields about 180,000 distinct CDR3 sequences, about three fifths seen once. The TCR comes from a human donor with aplastic anemia. The sample consisted of sorted CD4+, CD8+, or CD8+CD57+ T cells (not recorded which) from PBMCs. The chain recombines TRBV11-2 with TRBJ2-3; D is unclear. DNA for the CDR3: TGTGCCAGCAGCTTATTAAAAGTCGCAAATACGCAGTATTTT. Residues: CASSLLKVANTQYF.